Each of the 27 T cell receptor beta chains below was sequenced from the same sample in a study of blood T cell repertoires in COVID-19. Sequenced by immunoSEQ multiplex PCR; TCRdb stores in-frame clones only, minus some. Among 140,000 or so clones listed, 84% were seen once. The sequencing input was peripheral blood. Every receptor here comes from a human donor in a cohort sampled during active COVID-19.

The rearrangement joins TRBV19 to TRBJ2-7; TRBD1 matches at 7 bases. The CDR3 runs 15 residues. The ends lost 2 bases at V and 1 base at J; junction bases unmatched: 5. Germline CDR1 and CDR2: LNHDA and SQIVND (reference sequence). This CDR3 reads CASSIRTGRSYEQYF. The CDR3, as DNA: TGTGCCAGTAGTATAAGGACAGGAAGATCCTACGAGCAGTACTTC.

J is TRBJ1-2 and V is TRBV5-1, with D possibly TRBD1 on 5 matching bases. Deletions cut 0 bases from V and 6 bases from J, with 12 bases between. CDR3 length: 14 amino acids. The germline V gene encodes CDR1 SGHRS and CDR2 YFSETQ. In DNA, the CDR3 is TGCGCCAGCAGCTTGGGTACCAAGGGGAATGGCTACACCTTC. This translates into CASSLGTKGNGYTF.

This clone was seen once. V is TRBV7-2 and J is TRBJ1-2, with TRBD1 as a possible D gene (5 bases). This CDR3 has 16 residues. Germline CDR1 reads SGHTA; CDR2 reads FQGNSA. The ends were cut back, 10 bases at V and 6 bases at J, with 27 bases in the middle. In nucleotides, the CDR3 is TGTGCCACCGCGATAGGCAGGGCGCTCCCTATGAATGGCTACACCTTC. Encoded protein: CATAIGRALPMNGYTF.

This clone was found once. The chain combines TRBV11-2 with TRBJ2-5; 7 nucleotides align to TRBD1. Germline values: CDR1 SGHAT, CDR2 FQNNGV. The V and J ends lost 4 bases and 1 base, in that order; junction bases with no gene match: 3. This CDR3 contains 14 residues. CDR3 bases: TGTGCCAGCAGCTACAGGGGAACCCAAGAGACCCAGTACTTC. It encodes CASSYRGTQETQYF. The variable domain in full, completed from reference TRBV11-2 and TRBJ2-5, reads EAGVAQSPRYKIIEKRQSVAFWCNPISGHATLYWYQQILGQGPKLLIQFQNNGVVDDSQLPKDRFSAERLKGVDSTLKIQPAKLEDSAVYLCASSYRGTQETQYFGPGTRLLVL.

This clone is a singleton in its sample. J is TRBJ2-3 and V is TRBV11-2, with 8 positions matching TRBD1. CDR3 length: 15 residues. Looked up from germline, CDR1 is SGHAT and CDR2 is FQNNGV. The trim removed 5 bases at V and 6 bases at J, leaving 10 bases unmatched. This CDR3 is CASSQGQDLLDTQYF. CDR3 coding DNA: TGTGCCAGCAGCCAGGGACAGGACCTTTTGGATACGCAGTATTTT.

This chain joins TRBV9 and TRBJ2-3; D gene uncertain. V gave up 4 bases and J gave up 0 bases, with 9 bases separating them. This CDR3 is built from 14 residues. Germline CDR1 and CDR2: SGDLS and YYNGEE. The CDR3, as DNA: TGTGCCAGCAGCCCTTATTATAGCACAGATACGCAGTATTTT. Translation: CASSPYYSTDTQYF.

This rearrangement joins TRBV5-1 to TRBJ2-7; no clear D gene. The CDR3 covers 12 residues. V was shortened by 3 bases and J by 6 bases, with 10 bases between the two germline ends. In germline, CDR1 is SGHRS, CDR2 YFSETQ. CDR3 residues: CASSSSRSEQYF. The CDR3 nucleotides are TGCGCCAGCAGCTCCTCCCGGTCCGAGCAGTACTTC.

The rearrangement joins TRBV5-4 to TRBJ2-7; tentatively, D is TRBD2 (5 bases). V was pared by 4 bases and J by 3 bases, with 17 bases between. The germline V gene encodes CDR1 SGHNT and CDR2 YYREEE (reference sequence). The CDR3 totals 15 residues. This chain's CDR3 is CASSIKGSLGYEQYF. The CDR3 DNA follows: TGTGCCAGCAGCATAAAAGGGAGTTTGGGCTACGAGCAGTACTTC.

The V call is TRBV6-5, the J call TRBJ2-2; D remains ambiguous. The CDR3 sequence is 12 residues long. The germline gives CDR1 MNHEY, CDR2 SVGAGI. V lost 6 bases to trimming and J lost 4 bases, with 6 bases between them. CDR3: CASSRFTGELFF. DNA of the CDR3: TGTGCCAGCAGCCGGTTCACCGGGGAGCTGTTTTTT.

V gene TRBV7-2 combines with J gene TRBJ2-1; D possibly corresponds to TRBD1 (6 bases). The CDR3 covers 13 residues. Germline values: CDR1 SGHTA, CDR2 FQGNSA. Trimming pared 6 bases from V and 3 bases from J, leaving 9 bases between. The DNA of the CDR3 is TGTGCCAGCAGTGAGGGACACTACAATGAGCAGTTCTTC. This sequence encodes CASSEGHYNEQFF.

The chain carries TRBV5-1 and TRBJ2-2; tentatively, D is TRBD1 (5 bases). The CDR3 sequence is 15 residues long. Germline V CDR1 and CDR2: SGHRS, YFSETQ. V gave up 4 bases and J gave up 5 bases, with 15 bases separating them. For the CDR3, the DNA is TGCGCCAGCAGCCTGGGCAGGGTCGGGACCGGGGAGCTGTTTTTT. Its translation: CASSLGRVGTGELFF.

This clone was detected once. The chain couples TRBV19 to TRBJ2-1; TRBD2 is a possible D gene (6 bases). Trimming pared 8 bases from V and 3 bases from J, leaving 14 bases between. The CDR3 covers 14 residues. Germline CDR1 reads LNHDA; CDR2 reads SQIVND (reference sequence). The CDR3 nucleotides read TGTGCCAGTTGTCCTAGCGCGAACTACAATGAGCAGTTCTTC. This sequence encodes CASCPSANYNEQFF.

V gene TRBV25-1 combines with J gene TRBJ1-2, with D hard to call. Between the trimmed V and J ends, which lost 1 base and 5 bases, there was a span of 8 bases. Germline values: CDR1 MGHDK, CDR2 SYGVNS. The CDR3 extends over 13 amino acids. The CDR3 DNA is TGTGCCAGCAGTGAATCCGGGATATATGGCTACACCTTC. This sequence encodes CASSESGIYGYTF.

This clone was recorded only once. The chain recombines TRBV11-3 with TRBJ2-1; 13 nucleotides align to TRBD2. The germline V gene has CDR1 SGHNT and CDR2 YENEEA. The CDR3 has 19 amino acids. V dropped 2 bases and J dropped 8; count of bases not matched to a gene: 15. For the CDR3, the DNA is TGTGCCAGCAGCTTAAGAACGCCCCCACTAGCGGGGGGGCGGTATGAGCAGTTCTTC. This sequence encodes CASSLRTPPLAGGRYEQFF.

The rearrangement uses TRBV27 and TRBJ1-2; D unclear. The CDR3 totals 14 residues. V shed 4 bases and J shed 4 bases, with 13 bases lying between them. Germline V gene data show CDR1 as MNHEY and CDR2 as SMNVEV (reference sequence). CDR3 sequence (DNA): TGTGCCAGCAGTTCCACCCTTGCGGGCTATGGCTACACCTTC. As protein: CASSSTLAGYGYTF.

This sequence joins TRBV19 and TRBJ2-2, with 16 bases fitting TRBD2. Trimming took 6 bases from V and 1 from J; bases not matched to a gene: 2. This CDR3 spans 17 amino acids. The germline CDR1 and CDR2 sequences are LNHDA and SQIVND (reference sequence). This CDR3 is CASRGTSGGENTGELFF. The CDR3 DNA reads as TGTGCCAGTAGAGGGACTAGCGGGGGGGAGAACACCGGGGAGCTGTTTTTT. Full variable domain (missing parts from reference TRBV19 and TRBJ2-2): DGGITQSPKYLFRKEGQNVTLSCEQNLNHDAMYWYRQDPGQGLRLIYYSQIVNDFQKGDIAEGYSVSREKKESFPLTVTSAQKNPTAFYLCASRGTSGGENTGELFFGEGSRLTVL.

This rearrangement joins TRBV5-6 to TRBJ1-5; no definite D call. V was pared by 4 bases and J by 3 bases, with 23 bases between. Looked up from germline, CDR1 is SGHDT and CDR2 is YYEEEE. The CDR3 totals 18 residues. CDR3 nucleotides: TGTGCCAGCAGCCTCTCCATGCGCGGCGACTATTACAATCAGCCCCAGCATTTT. Residues: CASSLSMRGDYYNQPQHF. The complete variable domain, with remaining parts taken from reference TRBV5-6 and TRBJ1-5, reads DAGVTQSPTHLIKTRGQQVTLRCSPKSGHDTVSWYQQALGQGPQFIFQYYEEEERQRGNFPDRFSGHQFPNYSSELNVNALLLGDSALYLCASSLSMRGDYYNQPQHFGDGTRLSIL.

The genes are TRBV29-1 and TRBJ2-3; D is unclear. This CDR3 is 13 amino acids long. CDR1 is SQVTM and CDR2 is ANQGSEA in the germline V gene. V was clipped by 3 bases and J by 1 base, with 8 bases between them. CDR3 DNA: TGCAGCGTTGACGTTGGCCGCACAGATACGCAGTATTTT. Its protein is CSVDVGRTDTQYF.

V usage is TRBV5-1 and J usage is TRBJ2-3, with 7 bases lining up with TRBD1. The CDR3 consists of 13 residues. Germline lookup yields CDR1 SGHRS and CDR2 YFSETQ. V lost 1 base to trimming and J lost 4 bases; unmatched junction nucleotides: 0. The CDR3 DNA follows: TGCGCCAGCAGCTTGACAGGGGCAGATACGCAGTATTTT. Translation: CASSLTGADTQYF.

The chain links TRBV2 to TRBJ2-7, with a weak D call TRBD2 (5 bases). Trimming took off 6 bases at V and 3 bases at J, with 12 bases between the two ends. Germline CDR1 reads SNHLY; CDR2 reads FYNNEI. The CDR3 extends over 13 amino acids. CDR3 in amino acids: CASSVGLDYEQYF. DNA of the CDR3: TGTGCCAGCAGCGTCGGACTGGACTACGAGCAGTACTTC.

The chain uses TRBV13 and TRBJ2-7; 7 bases map to TRBD1. The length of the CDR3 is 14 residues. The trim removed 5 bases at V and 6 bases at J, leaving 10 bases unmatched. CDR1 PRHDT and CDR2 FYEKMQ come from the germline V gene (reference sequence). CDR3 region: CASSTRTGRGEQYF. CDR3 in DNA: TGTGCCAGCAGCACGCGGACAGGCCGAGGCGAGCAGTACTTC.

The V call is TRBV11-3, the J call TRBJ2-1, with 10 bases that match TRBD2. The CDR3 runs 16 residues. Trimming cost V 1 base and J 5 bases; bases outside gene matches: 5. Looked up from germline, CDR1 is SGHNT and CDR2 is YENEEA. The CDR3 spells CASSLGQRGGNNEQFF. CDR3 sequence (DNA): TGTGCCAGCAGCTTAGGTCAGCGGGGGGGCAACAATGAGCAGTTCTTC.

This clone came up once. The V and J genes are TRBV5-4 and TRBJ1-3; 7 bases agree with TRBD1. Per germline, CDR1 SGHNT and CDR2 YYREEE (reference sequence). The V gene end was trimmed by 4 bases and the J gene end by 4 bases; junction bases not matched to a gene: 8. The CDR3 extends over 15 amino acids. CDR3 nucleotide sequence: TGTGCCAGCAGCGCGGGACAGCGGCCGGGAAACACCATATATTTT. Its translation is CASSAGQRPGNTIYF.

The V and J genes are TRBV2 and TRBJ2-7; D is perhaps TRBD1 (5 bases). The CDR3 sequence is 12 residues long. V was shortened by 7 bases and J by 5 bases, with 12 bases between the two germline ends. Germline V gives CDR1 SNHLY, CDR2 FYNNEI. CDR3 region: CASTQAGNEQYF. CDR3 bases: TGTGCCAGCACCCAGGCAGGGAACGAGCAGTACTTC.

The chain recombines TRBV6-1 with TRBJ1-2; possibly TRBD1 for D (5 bases). Trimming left V 3 bases short and J 4 bases short, with 9 bases between. CDR1 is MNHNS, CDR2 SASEGT, per germline. The CDR3 sequence is 13 residues long. In nucleotides, the CDR3 is TGTGCCAGCAGTGATCCAGGGCCCTATGGCTACACCTTC. Protein product: CASSDPGPYGYTF.

This rearrangement joins TRBV11-2 to TRBJ2-6; D call uncertain. Germline CDR1 and CDR2: SGHAT and FQNNGV. CDR3 length equals 15 residues. With 1 base removed from V and 0 bases from J, the gap between germline ends came to 4 bases. This chain's CDR3 is CASSLGASGANVLTF. The CDR3 nucleotides are TGTGCCAGCAGCTTAGGAGCCTCTGGGGCCAACGTCCTGACTTTC.

V is TRBV6-5 and J is TRBJ2-7, with TRBD2 as a possible D gene (5 bases). The germline gives CDR1 MNHEY, CDR2 SVGAGI. The V and J ends lost 2 bases and 3 bases respectively, with 14 bases between them. This CDR3 spans 15 amino acids. CDR3 sequence reads: CASSYTGRTGYEQYF. The CDR3, as DNA: TGTGCCAGCAGTTACACGGGAAGGACGGGCTACGAGCAGTACTTC.